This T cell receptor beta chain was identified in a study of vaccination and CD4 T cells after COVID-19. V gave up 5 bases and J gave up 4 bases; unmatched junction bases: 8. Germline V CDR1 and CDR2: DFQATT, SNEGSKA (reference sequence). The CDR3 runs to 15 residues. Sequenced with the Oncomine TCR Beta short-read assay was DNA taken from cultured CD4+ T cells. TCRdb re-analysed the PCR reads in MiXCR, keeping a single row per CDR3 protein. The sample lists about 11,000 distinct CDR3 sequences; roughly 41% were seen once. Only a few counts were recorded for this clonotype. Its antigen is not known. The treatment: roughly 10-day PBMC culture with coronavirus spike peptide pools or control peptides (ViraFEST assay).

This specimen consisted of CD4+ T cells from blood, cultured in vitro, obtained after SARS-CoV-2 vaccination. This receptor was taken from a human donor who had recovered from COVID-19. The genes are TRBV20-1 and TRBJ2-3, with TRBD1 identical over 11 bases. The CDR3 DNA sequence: TGCAGTGCTTCCCCGGGACAGGGGGTAGCAGATACGCAGTATTTT. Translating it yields CSASPGQGVADTQYF.